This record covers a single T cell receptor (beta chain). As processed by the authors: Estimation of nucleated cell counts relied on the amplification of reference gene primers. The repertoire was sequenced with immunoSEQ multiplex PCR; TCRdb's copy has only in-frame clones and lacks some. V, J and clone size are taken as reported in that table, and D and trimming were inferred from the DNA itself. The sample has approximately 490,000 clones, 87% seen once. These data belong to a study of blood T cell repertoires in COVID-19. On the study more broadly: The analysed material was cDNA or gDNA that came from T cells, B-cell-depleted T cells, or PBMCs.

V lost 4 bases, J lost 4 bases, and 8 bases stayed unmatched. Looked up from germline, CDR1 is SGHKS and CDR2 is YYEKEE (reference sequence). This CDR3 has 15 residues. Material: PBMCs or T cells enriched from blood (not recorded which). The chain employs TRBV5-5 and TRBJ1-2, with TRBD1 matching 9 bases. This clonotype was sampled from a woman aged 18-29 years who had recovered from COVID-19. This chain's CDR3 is CASSEGTGNLYGYTF. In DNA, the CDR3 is TGTGCCAGCAGCGAAGGGACAGGGAACCTCTATGGCTACACCTTC. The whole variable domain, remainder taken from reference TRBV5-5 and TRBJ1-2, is DAGVTQSPTHLIKTRGQQVTLRCSPISGHKSVSWYQQVLGQGPQFIFQYYEKEERGRGNFPDRFSARQFPNYSSELNVNALLLGDSALYLCASSEGTGNLYGYTFGSGTRLTVV.